The entry that follows covers one T cell receptor beta chain sequence. This specimen belongs to a study of T-cell reconstitution after alpha-beta-depleted transplantation in children. CDR3 length: 9 residues. Trimming pared 6 bases from V and 7 bases from J, leaving 4 bases between. The germline V gene encodes CDR1 SNHLY and CDR2 FYNNEI. During its preparation, the TCRbeta library received unique molecular identifiers. TCRdb reanalysed the PCR reads using MiXCR and keeps one entry per CDR3 protein. The sample consists of around 400,000 distinct CDR3 sequences, 20% of them appearing once. This TCR came from a human donor who donated a stem cell graft to a child with acute myeloid leukemia. Sequenced material: PBMCs from the stem cell graft donor, taken from the stem cell graft. This chain connects TRBV2 to TRBJ2-7, with unresolved D. As DNA, the CDR3 is TGTGCCAGCAGCCAAGAGCAGTACTTC. This gives the protein CASSQEQYF.